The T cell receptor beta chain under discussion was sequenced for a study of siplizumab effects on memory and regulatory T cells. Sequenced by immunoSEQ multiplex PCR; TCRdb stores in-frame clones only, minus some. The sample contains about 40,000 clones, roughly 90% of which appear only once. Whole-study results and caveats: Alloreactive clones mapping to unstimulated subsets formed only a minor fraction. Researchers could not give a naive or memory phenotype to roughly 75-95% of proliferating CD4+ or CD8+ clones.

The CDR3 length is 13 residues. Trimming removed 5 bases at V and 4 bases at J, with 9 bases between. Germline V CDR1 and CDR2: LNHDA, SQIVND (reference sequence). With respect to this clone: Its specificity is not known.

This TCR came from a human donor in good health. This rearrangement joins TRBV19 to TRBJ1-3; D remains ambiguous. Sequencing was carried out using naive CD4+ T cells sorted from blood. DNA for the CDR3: TGTGCCAGTAGTCGGGGTTACGGAAACACCATATATTTT. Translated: CASSRGYGNTIYF. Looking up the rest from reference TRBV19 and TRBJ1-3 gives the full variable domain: DGGITQSPKYLFRKEGQNVTLSCEQNLNHDAMYWYRQDPGQGLRLIYYSQIVNDFQKGDIAEGYSVSREKKESFPLTVTSAQKNPTAFYLCASSRGYGNTIYFGEGSWLTVV.